This T cell receptor (beta chain) was retrieved from a study of OX40 agonist ivuxolimab in advanced cancers. Broadly, across the study: Ivuxolimab was a fully human IgG2 agonistic monoclonal antibody targeting the costimulatory receptor OX40 (CD134). Intravenous ivuxolimab was administered to patients every 2 weeks at six dose levels: 0.01, 0.1, 0.3, 1.5, 3 and 10 mg/kg. Of the roughly 52 dose-escalation patients, hepatocellular carcinoma was present in roughly 19, melanoma in around 15, renal cell carcinoma in 9 and head and neck cancer in 9. In the dose-escalation cohort, approximately 82% of patients were male, and the mean age was roughly 60 years with a range of about 20 to 80. Prior anti-PD-1, anti-PD-L1 or anti-CTLA-4 therapy was permitted, and checkpoint inhibitors had been received by 40% to 50% of dose-escalation patients. Three dose-escalation patients achieved partial responses, one with hepatocellular carcinoma and two with cutaneous melanoma. Peripheral TCRbeta sequencing aimed to test whether ivuxolimab altered TCR sequence diversity and caused clonal T-cell expansion. The monotherapy dose-escalation portion (N of about 50 patients) of the phase I ivuxolimab trial is reported in the paper. What the research found in general, with its limitations: In partial responders in the 0.1-3.0 mg/kg groups, normalized peripheral clonal expansion was found to be among the lowest, especially among CD8+ T cells. After ivuxolimab, more expanded clones were found on average in CD8+ T cells than in CD4+ T cells. Low levels of normalized T-cell clonal expansion were also shown by some nonresponding patients. The antigen specificity of the clonally expanded peripheral T cells was not determined. Clonal expansion of both CD4+ and CD8+ blood T cells was observed from baseline to week 6 at doses 0.1 to 3.0 mg/kg.

On this clone: What antigen it recognizes has not been identified. Base-call qualities are not available, and no considerably larger clone is one nucleotide away.

Trimmed from V: 6 bases; trimmed from J: 5 bases; junction bases lacking a gene match: 13. The CDR3 covers 16 residues, taking in both the cysteine and the phenylalanine. CDR3 DNA only is kept here, 48 bases in frame from base 1. The germline V gene (reference sequence) provides CDR1 WNHNN and CDR2 SYGVQD. The trial excluded patients who had a history of autoimmune disease or who were on systemic immunosuppression. Peripheral blood for TCR sequencing was collected from all dose cohorts at baseline, on cycle 4 day 1, and on cycle 7 day 1. The samples were taken from a phase I, first-in-human, multicenter, open-label dose-escalation trial of ivuxolimab. Adults with locally advanced or metastatic head and neck squamous cell, hepatocellular, melanoma or renal cell carcinoma were enrolled in the trial. Before TCR sequencing, CD4+ and CD8+ T cells were separately sorted from peripheral blood. For sequencing of the TCRbeta CDR3 region, genomic DNA was extracted from the sorted cells. The immunoSEQ Assay was used to sequence the TCRbeta CDR3 regions. In TCRdb, the immuneACCESS table is reduced to in-frame sequences with V and J assigned. These tables do not hold every clone; where another copy was compared, an unresolved V gene accounts for under half, and the others remain unexplained. The sample profile shows approximately 65,000 clones; about 92% of them were found once. Of the sample, 0.62% falls within the top ten clones.

This sequence originates from an adult with an advanced solid tumor such as melanoma, head and neck, liver or kidney cancer. The input for sequencing was CD4+ or CD8+ T cells sorted from blood, taken in a trial of the OX40 agonist ivuxolimab. The chain joins TRBV10-1 to TRBJ2-3; the junction holds 8 bases that match TRBD1. The sequenced DNA is TGCGCCAGCAGCGCAGGGGGCCAGGGGGCCGGAGATACGCAGTATTTT. Its coded protein is CASSAGGQGAGDTQYF.